Presented here are 17 T cell receptor beta chains from one specimen sequenced in a study of cytomegalovirus exposure and HLA in healthy donors. The PCR employed 60 Vbeta primers together with 13 Jbeta primers. Here immunoSEQ multiplex PCR was the method, and the copy in TCRdb shows in-frame clones only, minus some. Seen here are over 150,000 clones, 70% to 80% observed once, and the top ten hold under 1.5%. The sample was PBMCs. Receptors were obtained from a man between 60 and 75 years old in good health and CMV-seronegative.

The V call is TRBV21-1, the J call TRBJ2-7; the tabulated D call, TRBD2, remains unverified against the DNA. TRBV21-1 is listed as a pseudogene. This CDR3 spans 14 amino acids. The CDR3 DNA reads TGTGCCAGCAGCAAAGAGGAAATAGCCCACGAGCAGTACTTC. Translation: CASSKEEIAHEQYF.

V usage is TRBV5-5 and J usage is TRBJ2-3; 7 positions match TRBD2. V trimming: 0 bases; J trimming: 4 bases; junction bases outside the gene matches: 2. The CDR3 is 14 amino acids. Germline CDR1 and CDR2: SGHKS and YYEKEE (reference sequence). CDR3 sequence (DNA): TGTGCCAGCAGCTTGGCGGGGGGATCAGATACGCAGTATTTT. Protein: CASSLAGGSDTQYF.

A note on this clone: One end of the junction does not line up with germline, which may come from a read error. V gene TRBV7-9 combines with J gene TRBJ2-1; D might be TRBD2 (5 bases). The germline gives CDR1 SEHNR, CDR2 FQNEAQ (reference sequence). This CDR3 has 14 residues. The CDR3 nucleotides read TGTTCCAGCAGCGAGGTTAGGGAGTACCATGAGCAGTTCTTC. It codes for CSSSEVREYHEQFF. Looking up the rest from reference TRBV7-9 and TRBJ2-1 gives the full variable domain: DTGVSQNPRHKITKRGQNVTFRCDPISEHNRLYWYRQTLGQGPEFLTYFQNEAQLEKSRLLSDRFSAERPKGSFSTLEIQRTEQGDSAMYLCSSSEVREYHEQFFGPGTRLTVL.

V gene TRBV15 combines with J gene TRBJ2-1, with TRBD2 identical over 16 bases. V lost 5 bases, J lost 9 bases, and 4 bases stayed unmatched. The CDR3 is 15 residues long. Looked up from germline, CDR1 is LNHNV and CDR2 is YYDKDF (reference sequence). The CDR3 region is CATSEGLAGGPEQFF. The CDR3, as DNA: TGTGCCACCAGCGAGGGACTAGCGGGGGGGCCTGAGCAGTTCTTC.

The chain employs TRBV7-9 and TRBJ2-3; 9 bases are shared with TRBD2. The V gene end was trimmed by 1 base and the J gene end by 3 bases; junction bases not matched to a gene: 2. Germline V lookup: CDR1 SEHNR, CDR2 FQNEAQ (reference sequence). This CDR3 is built from 15 residues. The CDR3 region has the DNA TGTGCCAGCAGCTTAGGTGCGGGAGGGACAGATACGCAGTATTTT. Protein: CASSLGAGGTDTQYF. The variable domain in full, completed from reference TRBV7-9 and TRBJ2-3, reads DTGVSQNPRHKITKRGQNVTFRCDPISEHNRLYWYRQTLGQGPEFLTYFQNEAQLEKSRLLSDRFSAERPKGSFSTLEIQRTEQGDSAMYLCASSLGAGGTDTQYFGPGTRLTVL.

V usage is TRBV28 and J usage is TRBJ2-5, with 7 bases lining up with TRBD1. There are 12 residues in the CDR3. The V and J ends lost 5 bases and 5 bases, in that order; junction bases with no gene match: 2. Germline V lookup: CDR1 MDHEN, CDR2 SYDVKM. The CDR3 sequence: CASSDRVETQYF. CDR3 sequence (DNA): TGTGCCAGCAGTGACAGGGTTGAGACCCAGTACTTC. The entire variable domain, with the rest obtained from reference TRBV28 and TRBJ2-5, is as follows: DVKVTQSSRYLVKRTGEKVFLECVQDMDHENMFWYRQDPGLGLRLIYFSYDVKMKEKGDIPEGYSVSREKKERFSLILESASTNQTSMYLCASSDRVETQYFGPGTRLLVL.

The chain carries TRBV4-3 and TRBJ1-2, with TRBD1 identical over 8 bases. CDR1 and CDR2 (germline): LGHNA, YSLEER. CDR3 length equals 15 residues. V shed 1 base, J shed 3 bases, and the junction held 4 bases outside the gene matches. The CDR3 bases are TGCGCCAGCAGCCAAGTGGACAGGGAGGACTATGGCTACACCTTC. Translating it yields CASSQVDREDYGYTF.

The rearrangement joins TRBV13 to TRBJ2-3; D ambiguous. Germline V gene data show CDR1 as PRHDT and CDR2 as FYEKMQ (reference sequence). The CDR3 length is 13 residues. V lost 6 bases, J lost 0 bases, and 7 bases lay in between. The CDR3 DNA sequence: TGTGCCAGCAGTCTCCGGAGCACAGATACGCAGTATTTT. It translates to CASSLRSTDTQYF.

The V call is TRBV21-1, the J call TRBJ1-2. TRBV21-1 is a pseudogene segment. This CDR3 spans 14 amino acids. In DNA, the CDR3 is TGTGCCATTGCGGCCCCCCCAGAGAACTATGGCTACACCTTC. Translating it yields CAIAAPPENYGYTF.

The chain recombines TRBV19 with TRBJ1-2, with TRBD1 matching 12 bases. CDR3 length equals 17 residues. Germline V gene lookup returns CDR1 LNHDA and CDR2 SQIVND (reference sequence). V was clipped by 5 bases and J by 6 bases; unmatched bases: 13. The CDR3 is CASSAVRGTGGFDGYTF. The CDR3 region has the DNA TGTGCCAGTAGTGCCGTGCGTGGGACAGGGGGCTTCGATGGCTACACCTTC.

The J gene is TRBJ2-3, the V gene TRBV5-1, with 7 bases lining up with TRBD1. After removal of 4 bases from V and 1 base from J, the junction contained 3 bases not matched to a gene. The CDR3 loop spans 14 amino acids. The V gene's germline CDR1 is SGHRS and CDR2 YFSETQ. The CDR3 DNA reads TGCGCCAGCAGCCATACAGGGGGCACAGATACGCAGTATTTT. Encoded protein: CASSHTGGTDTQYF.

This sequence joins TRBV18 and TRBJ1-5; tentative D call: TRBD1 (6 bases). The CDR3 totals 14 residues. Per the germline V gene, CDR1 is KGHSH and CDR2 is LQKENI. V lost 6 bases and J lost 3, with 12 bases in between. As DNA, the CDR3 is TGTGCCAGCTCCCTCGGACAGTACAATCAGCCCCAGCATTTT. Its protein is CASSLGQYNQPQHF.

The chain is built from TRBV19 and TRBJ2-3; 14 bases are shared with TRBD2. CDR1 is LNHDA, CDR2 SQIVND, per germline (reference sequence). V shed 4 bases, J shed 1 base, and the junction held 16 bases outside the gene matches. This CDR3 contains 21 residues. The CDR3 region is CASSTPSGLAGAPRGTDTQYF. The CDR3 bases are TGTGCCAGTAGTACGCCGTCGGGACTAGCGGGAGCGCCACGTGGCACAGATACGCAGTATTTT. The whole variable domain, remainder taken from reference TRBV19 and TRBJ2-3, is DGGITQSPKYLFRKEGQNVTLSCEQNLNHDAMYWYRQDPGQGLRLIYYSQIVNDFQKGDIAEGYSVSREKKESFPLTVTSAQKNPTAFYLCASSTPSGLAGAPRGTDTQYFGPGTRLTVL.

The chain carries TRBV5-4 and TRBJ2-1, with 8 positions matching TRBD2. The junction had 8 bases not matched to a gene; V was cut back by 2 bases and J by 1 base. The CDR3 runs to 17 residues. The germline gives CDR1 SGHNT, CDR2 YYREEE (reference sequence). The CDR3 region is CASSLRSSGLSYNEQFF. CDR3 nucleotides: TGTGCCAGCAGCTTACGATCTAGCGGGCTTTCCTACAATGAGCAGTTCTTC.

The rearrangement links TRBV28 to TRBJ2-7, with D possibly being TRBD1 (6 bases). Trimming stripped 1 base from V and 6 bases from J, with 16 bases between. CDR3 length equals 15 residues. Germline V lookup: CDR1 MDHEN, CDR2 SYDVKM. Here the CDR3 DNA reads TGTGCCAGCAGTTTATATTCCAGGGGCGACCGCGAGCAGTACTTC. Its protein is CASSLYSRGDREQYF.

The rearrangement joins TRBV7-9 to TRBJ2-3, with 7 bases lining up with TRBD2. The ends lost 3 bases at V and 2 bases at J; junction bases unmatched: 11. The germline V gene encodes CDR1 SEHNR and CDR2 FQNEAQ (reference sequence). CDR3 length equals 17 residues. The CDR3 DNA follows: TGTGCCAGCAGCTTTTCGGTTCGACTAGCCCCCACAGATACGCAGTATTTT. Its protein product is CASSFSVRLAPTDTQYF. Full variable domain (remainder filled in from reference TRBV7-9 and TRBJ2-3): DTGVSQNPRHKITKRGQNVTFRCDPISEHNRLYWYRQTLGQGPEFLTYFQNEAQLEKSRLLSDRFSAERPKGSFSTLEIQRTEQGDSAMYLCASSFSVRLAPTDTQYFGPGTRLTVL.

The DNA for the CDR3 is TGTGCCAGCAGCCGACTCCTCGGGACAACCTACGAGCAGTACTTC. This sequence encodes CASSRLLGTTYEQYF. This chain links TRBV7-2 with TRBJ2-7; D may be TRBD1 (6 bases). CDR3 length: 15 amino acids. Trimming took off 5 bases at V and 2 bases at J, with 16 bases between the two ends. Germline-derived CDR1 and CDR2 are SGHTA and FQGNSA.